This T cell receptor (beta chain) was sequenced for a study of CD8 T cells in ankylosing spondylitis. Findings and caveats of the study: Significant enrichment of disease-linked clones was reported in matched ankylosing spondylitis synovial fluid. Blood of patients with ankylosing spondylitis appeared to be characterized by a TCR beta motif of eight highly homologous variants. In the blood and synovial fluid of reactive arthritis, some motif variants had been previously reported.

This CDR3 contains 15 residues. Trimming shortened V by 1 base and J by 5 bases, and 9 bases separated the two germline ends. CDR1 and CDR2 from the germline V gene are LGHNA and YSLEER. Molecular-barcoded quantitative 5'-RACE produced these TCR beta libraries. Each CDR3 protein is one row after TCRdb ran MiXCR on the 5' RACE reads. The sample carries about 500,000 distinct CDR3 sequences, less than 6% recorded once. In its sample, this clonotype was seen many times. Its antigen is not identified. Sequencing was done on a sample of blood, either unsorted or a sorted T cell fraction (not recorded which). The sequence was collected from a male donor with ankylosing spondylitis. V is TRBV4-3 and J is TRBJ1-6; no definite D call. For the CDR3, the DNA is TGCGCCAGCAGCCAAGGTGGCGGCAATAATTCACCCCTCCACTTT. This codes for CASSQGGGNNSPLHF.